One sample yielded the 23 T cell receptor beta chains listed below, sequenced in a study of blood T cells in healthy people across ages. Together with a sample-barcoded 5' primer, a J-beta primer mix was included in a second PCR lasting roughly 6 to 12 cycles. TCRdb re-called the 5' RACE reads through MiXCR, storing one row per CDR3 protein. This sample has about 680,000 distinct CDR3 sequences; around half occur once, and the top ten carry roughly a third. Sequencing was carried out using blood. The source of these receptors is a woman aged 60-75 years in good health.

V is TRBV3-1 and J is TRBJ1-2; D is possibly TRBD1 (5 bases). The germline V gene has CDR1 LGHDT and CDR2 YNNKEL (reference sequence). V lost 3 bases, J lost 8 bases, and 10 bases lay in between. The CDR3 runs to 12 residues. CDR3 sequence: CASSQTTGGYTF. The CDR3 DNA is TGTGCCAGCAGCCAGACAACAGGAGGCTACACCTTC.

The rearrangement uses TRBV20-1 and TRBJ2-7, with D possibly being TRBD1 (6 bases). Germline CDR1 reads DFQATT; CDR2 reads SNEGSKA (reference sequence). CDR3 length: 15 residues. V lost 1 base to trimming and J lost 2 bases, with 15 bases between them. This CDR3 reads CSARGAPGVPYEQYF. The CDR3 DNA is TGCAGTGCTAGAGGGGCCCCAGGGGTCCCCTACGAGCAGTACTTC.

This clonotype came up many times. V is TRBV2 and J is TRBJ2-3; perhaps TRBD1 as D (6 bases). This CDR3 has 13 amino acids. In germline, CDR1 is SNHLY, CDR2 FYNNEI. Trimming cost V 4 bases and J 8 bases, with 13 bases left between them. The CDR3 bases are TGTGCCAGCAGTGCAGAAATACAGGGTACGCAGTATTTT. It codes for CASSAEIQGTQYF.

J is TRBJ2-3 and V is TRBV4-2; 9 bases are a match to TRBD2. The V segment lost 1 base and the J segment 3 bases; nucleotides outside the gene matches: 8. The CDR3 runs 17 residues. CDR1 and CDR2 (germline): LGHNA, YNFKEQ. As DNA, the CDR3 is TGTGCCAGCAGCCAAGTCGGTAGCGGGGGAAGGACAGATACGCAGTATTTT. It yields the protein CASSQVGSGGRTDTQYF.

This clonotype was counted only a few times. This sequence joins TRBV5-6 and TRBJ1-2; a weak D match, TRBD1 (5 bases). Between the trimmed V and J ends, which lost 4 bases and 3 bases, there was a span of 7 bases. From germline, CDR1 is SGHDT and CDR2 YYEEEE. CDR3 size: 12 residues. CDR3 DNA: TGTGCCAGCAGCCTGGGACACTATGGCTACACCTTC. Its protein is CASSLGHYGYTF. The full variable domain, in which reference TRBV5-6 and TRBJ1-2 provide the parts outside the CDR3, is DAGVTQSPTHLIKTRGQQVTLRCSPKSGHDTVSWYQQALGQGPQFIFQYYEEEERQRGNFPDRFSGHQFPNYSSELNVNALLLGDSALYLCASSLGHYGYTFGSGTRLTVV.

The chain recombines TRBV5-1 with TRBJ1-2, with 7 bases fitting TRBD1. Germline V lookup: CDR1 SGHRS, CDR2 YFSETQ. The CDR3 length is 14 residues. V dropped 4 bases and J dropped 10; count of bases not matched to a gene: 13. The CDR3 DNA reads as TGCGCCAGCAGCCCTGGACAGGCATGGGGTGACTACACCTTC. This encodes CASSPGQAWGDYTF. The full variable domain, its missing parts supplied by reference TRBV5-1 and TRBJ1-2, is KAGVTQTPRYLIKTRGQQVTLSCSPISGHRSVSWYQQTPGQGLQFLFEYFSETQRNKGNFPGRFSGRQFSNSRSEMNVSTLELGDSALYLCASSPGQAWGDYTFGSGTRLTVV.

The V call is TRBV20-1, the J call TRBJ2-1, with D perhaps matching TRBD2 (6 bases). The J call is uncertain, as TRBJ2-7 better fits the DNA end. Germline lookup yields CDR1 DFQATT and CDR2 SNEGSKA (reference sequence). The CDR3 extends over 17 amino acids. This CDR3 reads CSARDPHAGLLYNEQYF. In DNA form, the CDR3 reads TGCAGTGCTAGAGATCCGCACGCGGGACTCCTTTACAATGAGCAGTACTTC.

This clonotype was recorded a few times. The rearrangement uses TRBV29-1 and TRBJ1-2; 9 nucleotides match TRBD1. In germline, CDR1 is SQVTM, CDR2 ANQGSEA. V lost 6 bases and J lost 8; bases outside the gene matches: 16. This CDR3 spans 15 amino acids. CDR3 nucleotides: TGCAGCGTGACCTCCGGGACAGGGTTCGGTTCCGGCTACACCTTC. Protein product: CSVTSGTGFGSGYTF.

This chain links TRBV20-1 with TRBJ1-1; possible D gene TRBD1, 6 bases. CDR1 is DFQATT and CDR2 is SNEGSKA in the germline V gene (reference sequence). Trimming took off 3 bases at V and 7 bases at J, with 18 bases between the two ends. This CDR3 contains 14 residues. Here the CDR3 DNA reads TGCAGTGCTAGCTTCGGGGGCCAACTGTTTGAAGCTTTCTTT. Translating it yields CSASFGGQLFEAFF.

This sequence joins TRBV4-3 and TRBJ2-1, with 7 bases fitting TRBD2. CDR3 length: 15 amino acids. The V and J ends lost 1 base and 2 bases, in that order; junction bases with no gene match: 2. Per the germline V gene, CDR1 is LGHNA and CDR2 is YSLEER. CDR3 in DNA: TGCGCCAGCAGCCAAGCGGGAGGCGCCTACAATGAGCAGTTCTTC. The encoded protein is CASSQAGGAYNEQFF.

This chain links TRBV9 with TRBJ2-1; 10 nucleotides align to TRBD2. Germline-derived CDR1 and CDR2 are SGDLS and YYNGEE. There are 17 residues in the CDR3. V shed 3 bases, J shed 1 base, and the junction held 7 bases outside the gene matches. CDR3 in DNA: TGTGCCAGCAGCGCAGCCCAGACTAGCGGGTCCTACAATGAGCAGTTCTTC. Encoded protein: CASSAAQTSGSYNEQFF.

This clonotype was seen a handful of times. The chain is built from TRBV7-2 and TRBJ1-2, with 9 bases fitting TRBD1. This CDR3 is 13 amino acids long. Germline lookup yields CDR1 SGHTA and CDR2 FQGNSA. With V trimmed by 5 bases and J by 11 bases, 9 bases remained unmatched. CDR3 loop: CASSAGQGREYTF. CDR3 coding DNA: TGTGCCAGCAGCGCCGGACAGGGGAGGGAGTACACCTTC.

This clonotype was counted only a few times. The CDR3 sequence is CSAPDRGQTQYF. The CDR3 nucleotides are TGCAGTGCTCCGGACAGGGGCCAGACCCAGTACTTC. J is TRBJ2-5 and V is TRBV20-1; the match to TRBD1 covers 9 bases. The V gene end was trimmed by 5 bases and the J gene end by 6 bases; junction bases not matched to a gene: 4. Looked up from germline, CDR1 is DFQATT and CDR2 is SNEGSKA (reference sequence). CDR3 length equals 12 residues.

CDR3 residues: CASSFVKGAGNTEAFF. In DNA form, the CDR3 reads TGTGCCAGCAGTTTTGTAAAGGGAGCAGGGAACACTGAAGCTTTCTTT. This chain joins TRBV28 and TRBJ1-1; no clear D. Germline CDR1 reads MDHEN; CDR2 reads SYDVKM. The V end lost 3 bases, the J end lost 1 base, and 15 bases lay between the germline ends. The CDR3 spans 16 residues. Full variable domain (outside the CDR3, taken from reference TRBV28 and TRBJ1-1): DVKVTQSSRYLVKRTGEKVFLECVQDMDHENMFWYRQDPGLGLRLIYFSYDVKMKEKGDIPEGYSVSREKKERFSLILESASTNQTSMYLCASSFVKGAGNTEAFFGQGTRLTVV.

V usage is TRBV25-1 and J usage is TRBJ1-1; TRBD1 is a possible D gene (6 bases). Trimming took off 7 bases at V and 4 bases at J, with 19 bases between the two ends. CDR1 MGHDK and CDR2 SYGVNS come from the germline V gene. The CDR3 is 15 residues long. The CDR3 protein is CASIGRGVLGTEAFF. Here the CDR3 DNA reads TGTGCCAGCATAGGCAGGGGTGTATTGGGCACTGAAGCTTTCTTT.

V usage is TRBV11-2 and J usage is TRBJ2-1; D gene unclear. Trimming shortened V by 4 bases and J by 8 bases, and 21 bases separated the two germline ends. The CDR3 length is 16 residues. CDR1 and CDR2 (germline): SGHAT, FQNNGV. The CDR3 DNA follows: TGTGCCAGCAGCTCTCGAGGTGGGCTCCGCGGCGATGAGCAGTTCTTC. Translating it yields CASSSRGGLRGDEQFF.

The V call is TRBV15, the J call TRBJ2-6; D ambiguous. Germline V CDR1 and CDR2: LNHNV, YYDKDF (reference sequence). With 6 bases removed from V and 0 bases from J, the gap between germline ends came to 24 bases. This CDR3 has 20 amino acids. The CDR3 spells CATRYRLVGQLSSGANVLTF. As DNA, the CDR3 is TGTGCCACCAGATACCGCCTAGTTGGGCAGCTAAGCTCTGGGGCCAACGTCCTGACTTTC.

The chain employs TRBV12-3 or TRBV12-4 and TRBJ2-1; TRBD1 is a possible D gene (6 bases). This CDR3 has 15 residues. Trimming removed 3 bases from V and 4 bases from J, with 13 bases in between. The CDR3 region has the DNA TGTGCCAGCAGTTTGGGGGCAGACCCTTACAATGAGCAGTTCTTC. Amino acid sequence: CASSLGADPYNEQFF.

The chain joins TRBV2 to TRBJ1-2, with TRBD1 as a possible D gene (6 bases). V shed 7 bases and J shed 2 bases, with 17 bases lying between them. CDR3 length: 15 residues. The germline gives CDR1 SNHLY, CDR2 FYNNEI. CDR3: CASNKMAGENYGYTF. CDR3 coding DNA: TGTGCCAGCAACAAGATGGCAGGGGAGAACTATGGCTACACCTTC.

The chain combines TRBV20-1 with TRBJ2-3, with 10 bases lining up with TRBD2. The CDR3 covers 16 residues. Germline CDR1 and CDR2: DFQATT and SNEGSKA (reference sequence). With V trimmed by 6 bases and J by 1 base, 10 bases remained unmatched. The CDR3 coding sequence is TGCAGTGCGGAGGCTAGCGGGAGTGGGGGCACAGATACGCAGTATTTT. Its translation is CSAEASGSGGTDTQYF.

The V gene is TRBV29-1, the J gene TRBJ2-4; D assignment may be TRBD1 or TRBD2 (5 bases each). Gene TRBJ2-7 matches the end of the DNA better, so the J call may be wrong. CDR3 size: 13 residues. Germline V gene sequence: CDR1 SQVTM, CDR2 ANQGSEA. In DNA, the CDR3 is TGCAGCGTTGCGGGACGAGGTAAAGGCGAGCAGTACTTC. It is translated as CSVAGRGKGEQYF.

The table lists this clonotype with a few counts. The chain links TRBV5-1 to TRBJ2-1, with 14 bases fitting TRBD2. CDR1 is SGHRS and CDR2 is YFSETQ in the germline V gene. The trim removed 4 bases at V and 1 base at J, leaving 10 bases unmatched. The CDR3 has 19 amino acids. CDR3 region: CASSPGAGTSGSSYNEQFF. CDR3 in DNA: TGCGCCAGCAGCCCTGGAGCCGGGACTAGCGGGAGTTCCTACAATGAGCAGTTCTTC.

V gene TRBV27 combines with J gene TRBJ1-6; 11 nucleotides align to TRBD1. J lost 9 bases, V lost 6 bases, and 10 bases had no gene match. This CDR3 contains 16 residues. Germline CDR1 MNHEY, CDR2 SMNVEV (reference sequence). CDR3 in amino acids: CASSPTTGTGGSPLHF. CDR3 nucleotide sequence: TGTGCCAGCAGCCCTACAACCGGGACAGGGGGTTCACCCCTCCACTTT.